Sequencing of this TCR beta chain was carried out in a study of shared clonotypes between healthy human individuals. Study observations and caveats: Across subsets, estimated richness was generally greater for naive than for memory populations. Rarefaction demonstrated incomplete sorted-subset sequencing despite large depth.

The CDR3 is made up of 14 amino acids. The V and J ends lost 3 bases and 6 bases respectively, with 15 bases between them. CDR1 KGHSH and CDR2 LQKENI come from the germline V gene. Naive CD8 cells lacked CD45RO and underwent positive selection for CCR7, leaving out terminally differentiated effector memory CD45RA+ cells. Donors, healthy HIV-negative adults, lacked recent acute infections or vaccinations. With regard to this clone: Its antigen is as yet unknown.

Methods used by the authors: Junction-only immunoSEQ data arrived without quality scores, meaning filtering differed. The table came from immunoSEQ multiplex PCR; TCRdb's copy has only in-frame clones and leaves some out. The V and J calls and clone size are taken from that table; D and trimming were inferred from the DNA. Among 2 million to 2.5 million clones listed, 85% to 95% were seen once. Sequenced: naive CD8+ T cells from PBMCs. The clonotype originates from a man younger than 30 in good health. Some clones in this sample may be carry-over from other donors' samples. The chain is built from TRBV18 and TRBJ2-7; tentatively, D is TRBD1 (6 bases). CDR3: CASSPESGECEQYF. CDR3 coding DNA: TGTGCCAGCTCACCCGAGTCAGGGGAATGCGAGCAGTACTTC.